Below are 22 T cell receptor beta chains sequenced from a single sample in a study of blood T cell repertoires in COVID-19. Method: immunoSEQ multiplex PCR; TCRdb's copy keeps in-frame clones and lacks some. This sample carries 450,000 or so clones, about 90% of them seen once, and the ten largest clones take under 0.7%. Specimen: PBMCs or T cells enriched from blood (not recorded which). Every receptor here comes from a man aged 18 to 30 who had recovered from COVID-19.

The chain links TRBV27 to TRBJ2-7; 12 positions match TRBD2. Germline values: CDR1 MNHEY, CDR2 SMNVEV (reference sequence). This CDR3 spans 15 amino acids. The junction had 4 bases not matched to a gene; V was cut back by 5 bases and J by 2 bases. CDR3 loop: CASSVGLAGPYEQYF. In DNA form, the CDR3 reads TGTGCCAGCAGTGTGGGACTAGCGGGTCCCTACGAGCAGTACTTC.

This clone has just one count. The J gene is TRBJ1-2, the V gene TRBV4-2; maybe TRBD1 (5 bases). V gave up 1 base and J gave up 3 bases, with 9 bases separating them. Per germline, CDR1 LGHNA and CDR2 YNFKEQ. The CDR3 spans 14 residues. The CDR3 region has the DNA TGTGCCAGCAGCCAAGCCGGGGGGGACTATGGCTACACCTTC. This sequence encodes CASSQAGGDYGYTF.

The chain combines TRBV10-3 with TRBJ2-3; D perhaps matches TRBD1 (6 bases). CDR1 is ENHRY, CDR2 SYGVKD, per germline. V was shortened by 8 bases and J by 4 bases, with 16 bases between the two germline ends. This CDR3 spans 14 amino acids. The CDR3, as DNA: TGTGCCATCGGAAGTTTGCCAGGGGCAGATACGCAGTATTTT. Encoded protein: CAIGSLPGADTQYF.

The chain joins TRBV2 to TRBJ1-1; D gene ambiguous. CDR3 length: 13 amino acids. Trimming took off 5 bases at V and 1 base at J, with 8 bases between the two ends. The germline V gene has CDR1 SNHLY and CDR2 FYNNEI. CDR3 sequence reads: CASSRSGNTEAFF. In DNA form, the CDR3 reads TGTGCCAGCAGTCGATCAGGGAACACTGAAGCTTTCTTT.

The chain combines TRBV5-4 with TRBJ2-3, with 10 bases fitting TRBD2. CDR1 and CDR2 (germline): SGHNT, YYREEE (reference sequence). This CDR3 comprises 18 residues. V shed 0 bases and J 0 bases; nucleotides not matched to a gene: 7. This chain's CDR3 is CASSLVPSGSPSTDTQYF. In DNA, the CDR3 is TGTGCCAGCAGCTTGGTCCCTAGCGGGAGCCCGAGCACAGATACGCAGTATTTT.

The chain links TRBV20-1 to TRBJ2-1; 9 bases align to TRBD1. V dropped 6 bases and J dropped 8; count of bases not matched to a gene: 2. The CDR3 runs 11 residues. Germline values: CDR1 DFQATT, CDR2 SNEGSKA (reference sequence). The CDR3 loop reads CSARQGDEQFF. The CDR3 DNA reads TGCAGTGCCAGACAGGGGGATGAGCAGTTCTTC.

The chain employs TRBV27 and TRBJ2-7, with 10 positions matching TRBD2. With V trimmed by 3 bases and J by 1 base, 3 bases remained unmatched. The CDR3 has 15 residues. Germline V CDR1 and CDR2: MNHEY, SMNVEV (reference sequence). CDR3 in DNA: TGTGCCAGCAGTTTTAGCGGGAGGAATTCCTACGAGCAGTACTTC. Translation gives CASSFSGRNSYEQYF.

As concerns this clone: This sequence may be a read error, since a much larger clone differs from it by one base. The gene calls are TRBV11-1 and TRBJ1-1; 9 bases align to TRBD1. Germline CDR1 is SGHAT and CDR2 is FQDESV (reference sequence). J lost 4 bases, V lost 3 bases, and 0 bases had no gene match. The length of the CDR3 is 13 residues. CDR3 DNA: TGTGCCAGCAGCTTGACAGGGGGCACTGAAGCTTTCTTT. This encodes CASSLTGGTEAFF.

The CDR3 here is CAIQGAPHTEAFF. DNA for the CDR3: TGTGCCATCCAGGGGGCGCCGCACACTGAAGCTTTCTTT. V and J are TRBV7-9 and TRBJ1-1; TRBD1 agrees at 8 bases. V lost 10 bases to trimming and J lost 3 bases; unmatched junction nucleotides: 7. This CDR3 spans 13 amino acids. Germline V gives CDR1 SEHNR, CDR2 FQNEAQ (reference sequence).

This chain joins TRBV15 and TRBJ1-2; D might be TRBD1 (5 bases). The germline V gene has CDR1 LNHNV and CDR2 YYDKDF (reference sequence). The CDR3 totals 17 residues. Trimming pared 0 bases from V and 8 bases from J, leaving 22 bases between. CDR3 coding DNA: TGTGCCACCAGCAGAGAAAGGGCAGGGTTTAATGGCGGCGGCTACACCTTC. Translating gives CATSRERAGFNGGGYTF.

J is TRBJ1-6 and V is TRBV19; D not resolved. The germline V gene encodes CDR1 LNHDA and CDR2 SQIVND (reference sequence). Trimming removed 9 bases at V and 6 bases at J, with 15 bases between. The CDR3 has 14 amino acids. The CDR3 here is CASTPVGGNSPLHF. The DNA for the CDR3 is TGTGCCAGCACACCGGTCGGAGGTAATTCACCCCTCCACTTT.

The V call is TRBV11-2, the J call TRBJ2-5; TRBD2 might be the D (5 bases). Trimming removed 0 bases at V and 5 bases at J, with 10 bases between. CDR3 length: 14 residues. CDR1 is SGHAT, CDR2 FQNNGV, per germline. CDR3 region: CASSLDLGVETQYF. In nucleotides, the CDR3 is TGTGCCAGCAGCTTAGACTTGGGAGTCGAGACCCAGTACTTC.

The chain is built from TRBV3-1 (or the pseudogene TRBV3-2) and TRBJ2-7; perhaps TRBD2 as D (6 bases). Germline values: CDR1 LGHDT, CDR2 YNNKEL (reference sequence). The CDR3 has 15 amino acids. Deletions cut 4 bases from V and 3 bases from J, with 16 bases between. The CDR3 DNA is TGTGCCAGCAGCCTGTATACTAGCCCAATCTACGAGCAGTACTTC. Residues: CASSLYTSPIYEQYF.

The J gene is TRBJ1-1, the V gene TRBV18; TRBD1 might be the D (6 bases). Looked up from germline, CDR1 is KGHSH and CDR2 is LQKENI. V dropped 2 bases and J dropped 3 bases, with 10 bases sitting between them. The CDR3 is made up of 14 amino acids. CDR3: CASSPGQGYTEAFF. As DNA, the CDR3 is TGTGCCAGCTCACCAGGCCAGGGGTACACTGAAGCTTTCTTT.

The rearrangement joins TRBV19 to TRBJ1-6; the D is unclear. From germline, CDR1 is LNHDA and CDR2 SQIVND (reference sequence). The CDR3 is 13 residues long. Trimming cost V 10 bases and J 6 bases, with 13 bases left between them. This CDR3 reads CATREVANSPLHF. The CDR3 bases are TGTGCCACCCGCGAGGTGGCTAATTCACCCCTCCACTTT. Full variable domain (rest looked up from reference TRBV19 and TRBJ1-6): DGGITQSPKYLFRKEGQNVTLSCEQNLNHDAMYWYRQDPGQGLRLIYYSQIVNDFQKGDIAEGYSVSREKKESFPLTVTSAQKNPTAFYLCATREVANSPLHFGNGTRLTVT.

The V and J genes are TRBV6-5 and TRBJ2-5, with TRBD2 matching over 7 bases. J was trimmed by 7 bases and V by 6 bases; bases with no gene match: 11. CDR3 length: 14 amino acids. Per the germline V gene, CDR1 is MNHEY and CDR2 is SVGAGI. CDR3 amino acids: CASSGTKSYGTQYF. The DNA of the CDR3 is TGTGCCAGCAGCGGGACTAAAAGTTATGGGACCCAGTACTTC.

The chain has TRBV19 and TRBJ1-6; the D gene is possibly TRBD1 (6 bases). The CDR3 consists of 16 residues. Germline assignment: CDR1 LNHDA and CDR2 SQIVND (reference sequence). V was shortened by 5 bases and J by 2 bases, with 13 bases between the two germline ends. The CDR3 region is CASSPRGRAYNSPLHF. For the CDR3, the DNA is TGTGCCAGTAGTCCCAGGGGAAGGGCCTATAATTCACCCCTCCACTTT.

This clone was counted many times. This rearrangement joins TRBV2 to TRBJ1-1; TRBD1 matches 8 bases. This CDR3 region has 16 residues. Germline V gene data show CDR1 as SNHLY and CDR2 as FYNNEI. Trimming removed 7 bases from V and 7 bases from J; junction bases left unmatched: 17. The CDR3 protein is CASIKDRVLAQGEAFF. CDR3 nucleotides: TGTGCCAGCATCAAGGACAGGGTCTTGGCTCAGGGTGAAGCTTTCTTT. Looking up the rest from reference TRBV2 and TRBJ1-1 gives the full variable domain: EPEVTQTPSHQVTQMGQEVILRCVPISNHLYFYWYRQILGQKVEFLVSFYNNEISEKSEIFDDQFSVERPDGSNFTLKIRSTKLEDSAMYFCASIKDRVLAQGEAFFGQGTRLTVV.

J is TRBJ1-1 and V is TRBV11-3, with TRBD1 matching 7 bases. The V segment lost 8 bases and the J segment 7 bases; nucleotides outside the gene matches: 7. Germline-derived CDR1 and CDR2 are SGHNT and YENEEA. CDR3 size: 12 residues. CDR3 residues: CASRTRDSEAFF. CDR3 nucleotides: TGTGCCAGCCGGACCCGGGACAGTGAAGCTTTCTTT.

This clone has just one count. In DNA, the CDR3 is TGCGCCAGCAGCTTGGGCCGACTCGGGGTTCAGTACTTC. The encoded protein is CASSLGRLGVQYF. The genes are TRBV5-1 and TRBJ2-4, with D perhaps matching TRBD2 (5 bases). V was cut by 0 bases and J by 11 bases, with 12 bases left in between. Per the germline V gene, CDR1 is SGHRS and CDR2 is YFSETQ. This CDR3 has 13 residues. Full variable domain (missing parts from reference TRBV5-1 and TRBJ2-4): KAGVTQTPRYLIKTRGQQVTLSCSPISGHRSVSWYQQTPGQGLQFLFEYFSETQRNKGNFPGRFSGRQFSNSRSEMNVSTLELGDSALYLCASSLGRLGVQYFGAGTRLSVL.

V gene TRBV2 combines with J gene TRBJ1-2; 9 nucleotides agree with TRBD1. V gave up 2 bases and J gave up 7 bases; unmatched junction bases: 5. CDR1 is SNHLY, CDR2 FYNNEI, per germline. There are 14 residues in the CDR3. The CDR3 protein is CASSERGTGIGYTF. In DNA form, the CDR3 reads TGTGCCAGCAGTGAAAGGGGGACAGGGATTGGCTACACCTTC.

The V and J genes are TRBV30 and TRBJ2-3, with a tentative D call TRBD2 (7 bases). The CDR3 has 15 amino acids. Looked up from germline, CDR1 is GTSNPN and CDR2 is SVGIG (reference sequence). Trimming took 0 bases from V and 0 from J, leaving 10 bases between them. The CDR3 loop reads CAWSVGGGSTDTQYF. The CDR3 nucleotides read TGTGCCTGGAGTGTGGGGGGGGGCAGCACAGATACGCAGTATTTT.